This passage covers 27 T cell receptor beta chains from one sample sequenced in a study of PD-1 blockade in mismatch repair-deficient tumors. Method: immunoSEQ multiplex PCR; TCRdb's copy keeps in-frame clones and lacks some. Seen here are about 100,000 clones, 65% to 85% observed once, and the top ten hold roughly 6.3%. The sequencing here drew on peripheral blood, taken about eight months after starting pembrolizumab. These receptors came from an adult with mismatch repair-deficient cancer.

The chain recombines TRBV7-8 with TRBJ1-1; D possibly corresponds to TRBD1 (5 bases). Looked up from germline, CDR1 is SGHVS and CDR2 is FQNEAQ. Trimming took 1 base from V and 1 from J, leaving 7 bases between them. The CDR3 length is 14 residues. Here the CDR3 DNA reads TGTGCCAGCAGCTTAGTTCAGGGGAACACTGAAGCTTTCTTT. Translated: CASSLVQGNTEAFF.

This clone came up once. CDR3 sequence: CASSTGGRAGTEAFF. CDR3 nucleotides: TGTGCCAGTAGTACTGGAGGCAGGGCGGGCACTGAAGCTTTCTTT. This chain connects TRBV19 to TRBJ1-1; TRBD1 might be the D (5 bases). Germline lookup yields CDR1 LNHDA and CDR2 SQIVND (reference sequence). The V end was cut by 4 bases, the J end by 4 bases, with 16 bases between. CDR3 size: 15 residues.

CDR3 coding DNA: TGCGCCAGCAGCCCGCGAGCTGGGCGGGAGACCACCGGGGAGCTGTTTTTT. Translation gives CASSPRAGRETTGELFF. The gene calls are TRBV5-1 and TRBJ2-2, with 7 bases lining up with TRBD2. Germline V gene data show CDR1 as SGHRS and CDR2 as YFSETQ. CDR3 length: 17 amino acids. Germline trimming cut 4 bases from V and 4 bases from J; bases unmatched to any gene: 13. Full variable domain (rest looked up from reference TRBV5-1 and TRBJ2-2): KAGVTQTPRYLIKTRGQQVTLSCSPISGHRSVSWYQQTPGQGLQFLFEYFSETQRNKGNFPGRFSGRQFSNSRSEMNVSTLELGDSALYLCASSPRAGRETTGELFFGEGSRLTVL.

This clone has just a few counts. The chain employs TRBV25-1 and TRBJ1-2; no clear D. Germline V lookup: CDR1 MGHDK, CDR2 SYGVNS. This CDR3 is built from 12 residues. V lost 7 bases to trimming and J lost 0 bases, with 6 bases between them. The CDR3 spells CASTATNYGYTF. The CDR3 region has the DNA TGTGCCAGCACGGCCACTAACTATGGCTACACCTTC.

The chain employs TRBV9 and TRBJ2-5, with D perhaps matching TRBD1 or TRBD2 (7 bases each). The germline V gene encodes CDR1 SGDLS and CDR2 YYNGEE. Trimming took off 4 bases at V and 5 bases at J, with 15 bases between the two ends. The CDR3 has 14 amino acids. The CDR3 sequence is CASSTGEGAETQYF. DNA for the CDR3: TGTGCCAGCAGCACCGGGGAGGGGGCGGAGACCCAGTACTTC. Full variable domain (rest looked up from reference TRBV9 and TRBJ2-5): DSGVTQTPKHLITATGQRVTLRCSPRSGDLSVYWYQQSLDQGLQFLIQYYNGEERAKGNILERFSAQQFPDLHSELNLSSLELGDSALYFCASSTGEGAETQYFGPGTRLLVL.

The gene calls are TRBV5-4 and TRBJ2-1, with no clear D. The CDR3 is 13 amino acids. Germline V gene lookup returns CDR1 SGHNT and CDR2 YYREEE (reference sequence). The V gene lost 4 bases and the J gene lost 4 bases, with 9 bases spanning the gap. Here the CDR3 reads CASSGTGYNEQFF. The DNA for the CDR3 is TGTGCCAGCAGCGGAACCGGATACAATGAGCAGTTCTTC.

This clone was seen repeatedly, ten times or more. CDR3 DNA sequence: TGTGCCAGCAGCTTAACGGCGGGAGAAACAGATACGCAGTATTTT. This encodes CASSLTAGETDTQYF. The chain uses TRBV7-3 and TRBJ2-3; TRBD2 matches at 7 bases. V lost 0 bases and J lost 3; bases outside the gene matches: 3. Germline values: CDR1 SGHTA, CDR2 FQGTGA. The CDR3 consists of 15 residues.

The chain employs TRBV7-9 and TRBJ1-2; D is ambiguous. Trimming took off 6 bases at V and 4 bases at J, with 27 bases between the two ends. Germline values: CDR1 SEHNR, CDR2 FQNEAQ (reference sequence). The CDR3 has 18 amino acids. The CDR3, as DNA: TGTGCCAGCAGTTCCCCCGAAAGGAAGGTCGTAGGTGGCTATGGCTACACCTTC. Residues: CASSSPERKVVGGYGYTF. The variable domain in full, completed from reference TRBV7-9 and TRBJ1-2, reads DTGVSQNPRHKITKRGQNVTFRCDPISEHNRLYWYRQTLGQGPEFLTYFQNEAQLEKSRLLSDRFSAERPKGSFSTLEIQRTEQGDSAMYLCASSSPERKVVGGYGYTFGSGTRLTVV.

The chain recombines TRBV5-1 with TRBJ1-1, with TRBD1 matching 8 bases. Germline CDR1 SGHRS, CDR2 YFSETQ. The junction had 7 bases not matched to a gene; V was cut back by 4 bases and J by 5 bases. The CDR3 has 14 residues. The CDR3 DNA follows: TGCGCCAGCAGCCCAGGGGGCGCGAATACTGAAGCTTTCTTT. Its protein is CASSPGGANTEAFF.

The chain is built from TRBV28 and TRBJ2-3; 7 bases map to TRBD2. J gave up 0 bases and V 5 bases, and 2 bases lay outside the gene matches. The CDR3 is 14 amino acids. The germline CDR1 and CDR2 sequences are MDHEN and SYDVKM. CDR3 protein: CASSEGGSTDTQYF. The DNA for the CDR3 is TGTGCCAGCAGTGAGGGAGGGAGCACAGATACGCAGTATTTT.

The chain links TRBV7-6 to TRBJ1-3; no clear D gene. Trimming cost V 5 bases and J 4 bases, with 18 bases left between them. The CDR3 runs 16 residues. Germline V CDR1 and CDR2: SGHVS, FNYEAQ. In DNA form, the CDR3 reads TGTGCCAGCAGCGACTTATACACGGGATCCGGAAACACCATATATTTT. It yields the protein CASSDLYTGSGNTIYF.

The gene calls are TRBV18 and TRBJ2-7, with TRBD2 matching 12 bases. V was pared by 1 base and J by 5 bases, with 9 bases of the junction left unmatched. CDR1 is KGHSH and CDR2 is LQKENI in the germline V gene. The CDR3 extends over 17 amino acids. CDR3 nucleotides: TGTGCCAGCTCACCACGGGCCGGACTAGCGGGAAAAGACGAGCAGTACTTC. It yields the protein CASSPRAGLAGKDEQYF.

The rearrangement links TRBV7-8 to TRBJ2-2, with TRBD2 matching over 8 bases. Germline assignment: CDR1 SGHVS and CDR2 FQNEAQ. V gave up 5 bases and J gave up 2 bases; unmatched junction bases: 10. The CDR3 is made up of 17 amino acids. CDR3 in amino acids: CASSPRGSGINTGELFF. The CDR3 bases are TGTGCCAGCAGCCCTCGGGGTAGCGGGATCAACACCGGGGAGCTGTTTTTT.

CDR3 sequence (DNA): TGTGCCAGTAGACGCCAGGGTGGCGATACGCAGTATTTT. Its translation is CASRRQGGDTQYF. The chain is built from TRBV19 and TRBJ2-3, with a possible D match to TRBD1 (5 bases). The germline CDR1 and CDR2 sequences are LNHDA and SQIVND (reference sequence). The CDR3 has 13 residues. With 6 bases removed from V and 6 bases from J, the gap between germline ends came to 13 bases.

The genes are TRBV7-2 and TRBJ2-3; TRBD2 matches 8 bases. The CDR3 is made up of 15 amino acids. Germline V CDR1 and CDR2: SGHTA, FQGNSA. The junction had 4 bases not matched to a gene; V was cut back by 0 bases and J by 5 bases. The CDR3 reads CASSLATGGRDTQYF. CDR3 bases: TGTGCCAGCAGCTTAGCGACGGGGGGGCGAGATACGCAGTATTTT.

The chain is built from TRBV6-1 and TRBJ2-7; 8 bases agree with TRBD2. V lost 0 bases to trimming and J lost 4 bases; unmatched junction nucleotides: 8. Germline assignment: CDR1 MNHNS and CDR2 SASEGT. The CDR3 extends over 16 amino acids. The CDR3 is CASSEALAGGSYEQYF. For the CDR3, the DNA is TGTGCCAGCAGTGAAGCTCTCGCGGGAGGTTCTTACGAGCAGTACTTC.

The J gene is TRBJ1-3, the V gene TRBV29-1, with a possible D match to TRBD1 (6 bases). The germline V and J ends were trimmed by 7 bases and 0 bases, with 19 bases remaining between them. CDR3 length: 16 amino acids. Per germline, CDR1 SQVTM and CDR2 ANQGSEA. This chain's CDR3 is CSAHEGGGSSGNTIYF. In DNA form, the CDR3 reads TGCAGCGCCCACGAAGGGGGAGGAAGCTCTGGAAACACCATATATTTT.

The rearrangement links TRBV10-1 to TRBJ2-7, with 9 bases lining up with TRBD1. The length of the CDR3 is 14 residues. V lost 3 bases to trimming and J lost 4 bases; unmatched junction nucleotides: 4. The germline gives CDR1 WNHNN, CDR2 SYGVQD (reference sequence). The CDR3 bases are TGCGCCAGCAGTGAAAACAGGGGGCAGTACGAGCAGTACTTC. It yields the protein CASSENRGQYEQYF.

The rearrangement joins TRBV6-5 to TRBJ1-5; D is unresolved. The germline V and J ends were trimmed by 0 bases and 9 bases, with 15 bases remaining between them. In germline, CDR1 is MNHEY, CDR2 SVGAGI. The CDR3 consists of 15 residues. This chain's CDR3 is CASSYSSDRGGPQHF. The DNA of the CDR3 is TGTGCCAGCAGTTACTCCTCGGACCGCGGAGGGCCCCAGCATTTT.

The sample holds a few counts of this clone. The chain couples TRBV6-6 to TRBJ2-7; no firm D call. CDR3 size: 12 residues. Trimming removed 4 bases from V and 3 bases from J, with 7 bases in between. The V gene's germline CDR1 is MNHNY and CDR2 SVGAGI (reference sequence). The CDR3 loop reads CASSSTIYEQYF. DNA for the CDR3: TGTGCCAGCAGTTCAACGATCTACGAGCAGTACTTC.

The chain employs TRBV27 and TRBJ1-5; D gene uncertain. Trimming removed 7 bases from V and 0 bases from J, with 13 bases in between. Germline V gene data show CDR1 as MNHEY and CDR2 as SMNVEV (reference sequence). This CDR3 is built from 15 residues. In DNA, the CDR3 is TGTGCCAGCACTTCCTCACCGGGTAGCAATCAGCCCCAGCATTTT. Amino acids: CASTSSPGSNQPQHF.

The V and J genes are TRBV2 and TRBJ2-2; no reliable D call. This CDR3 has 13 amino acids. V lost 3 bases and J 6 bases, leaving 8 bases between the germline ends. CDR1 and CDR2 (germline): SNHLY, FYNNEI. CDR3 loop: CASSERSPGELFF. Here the CDR3 DNA reads TGTGCCAGCAGTGAGAGGTCTCCCGGGGAGCTGTTTTTT. The full variable domain, in which reference TRBV2 and TRBJ2-2 provide the parts outside the CDR3, is EPEVTQTPSHQVTQMGQEVILRCVPISNHLYFYWYRQILGQKVEFLVSFYNNEISEKSEIFDDQFSVERPDGSNFTLKIRSTKLEDSAMYFCASSERSPGELFFGEGSRLTVL.

V and J are TRBV9 and TRBJ2-2; D not certain. CDR1 and CDR2 from the germline V gene are SGDLS and YYNGEE. The V end was cut by 0 bases, the J end by 3 bases, with 15 bases between. There are 17 residues in the CDR3. As DNA, the CDR3 is TGTGCCAGCAGCGTAGGGCCGATAAATAGCCACACCGGGGAGCTGTTTTTT. The encoded protein is CASSVGPINSHTGELFF.

This clone counts as medium-sized. The chain has TRBV30 and TRBJ1-4; no firm D call. Trimming shortened V by 2 bases and J by 5 bases, and 9 bases separated the two germline ends. The CDR3 contains 13 residues. Germline V gene lookup returns CDR1 GTSNPN and CDR2 SVGIG (reference sequence). CDR3 region: CAWSPNGNEKLFF. As DNA, the CDR3 is TGTGCCTGGAGTCCTAATGGGAATGAAAAACTGTTTTTT.

The rearrangement joins TRBV29-1 to TRBJ2-1, with 11 bases identical to TRBD2. The germline V gene has CDR1 SQVTM and CDR2 ANQGSEA. The V segment lost 8 bases and the J segment 10 bases; nucleotides outside the gene matches: 10. CDR3 length: 13 amino acids. CDR3 bases: TGCAGCCCACCCACTAGCGGGAGAGACGAGCAGTTCTTC. Translation: CSPPTSGRDEQFF.

The chain links TRBV7-6 to TRBJ2-7; 9 bases map to TRBD1. Germline assignment: CDR1 SGHVS and CDR2 FNYEAQ. CDR3 length: 15 amino acids. V was clipped by 0 bases and J by 1 base; unmatched bases: 1. The chain's CDR3 is CASSLADRGSYEQYF. In DNA form, the CDR3 reads TGTGCCAGCAGCTTAGCGGACAGGGGATCCTACGAGCAGTACTTC. Together with reference TRBV7-6 and TRBJ2-7, the CDR3 gives the full variable domain: GAGVSQSPRYKVTKRGQDVALRCDPISGHVSLYWYRQALGQGPEFLTYFNYEAQQDKSGLPNDRFSAERPEGSISTLTIQRTEQRDSAMYRCASSLADRGSYEQYFGPGTRLTVT.

V is TRBV5-1 and J is TRBJ1-1; 9 bases are shared with TRBD1. Germline V CDR1 and CDR2: SGHRS, YFSETQ. V shed 0 bases, J shed 6 bases, and the junction held 6 bases outside the gene matches. The CDR3 consists of 15 residues. The CDR3 is CASSLGRTGDSEAFF. The CDR3 region has the DNA TGCGCCAGCAGCTTGGGTAGGACAGGGGATTCTGAAGCTTTCTTT.